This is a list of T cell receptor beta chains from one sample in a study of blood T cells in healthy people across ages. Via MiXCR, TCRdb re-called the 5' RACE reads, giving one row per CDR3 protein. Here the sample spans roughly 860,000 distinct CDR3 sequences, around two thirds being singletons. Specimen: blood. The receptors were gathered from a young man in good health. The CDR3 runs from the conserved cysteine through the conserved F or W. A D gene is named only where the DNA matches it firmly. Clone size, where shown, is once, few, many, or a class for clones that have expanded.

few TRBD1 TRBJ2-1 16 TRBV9 CASSVAPDRDIHEQFF TGTGCCAGCAGCGTAGCACCGGACAGGGACATCCACGAGCAGTTCTTC
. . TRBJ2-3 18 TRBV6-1 CASSGDKSNRVRADTQYF TGTGCCAGCAGTGGGGATAAGTCTAATAGGGTCAGGGCAGATACGCAGTATTTT
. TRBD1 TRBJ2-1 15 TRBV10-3 CAIRIQGARYNEQFF TGTGCCATCAGGATACAGGGGGCGCGTTACAATGAGCAGTTCTTC
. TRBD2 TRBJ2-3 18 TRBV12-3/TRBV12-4 CASSLVGERGGVADTQYF TGTGCCAGCAGTTTAGTAGGAGAGCGGGGGGGTGTCGCAGATACGCAGTATTTT
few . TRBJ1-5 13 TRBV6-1 CASRDLVNQPQHF TGTGCCAGCAGGGATTTAGTAAATCAGCCCCAGCATTTT
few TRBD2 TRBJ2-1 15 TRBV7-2 CASSLLAGGPDEQFF TGTGCCAGCAGCTTATTAGCGGGGGGGCCAGATGAGCAGTTCTTC
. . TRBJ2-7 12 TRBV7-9 CASGEVSYEQYF TGTGCCAGCGGTGAAGTCTCCTACGAGCAGTACTTC
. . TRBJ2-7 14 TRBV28 CASSKTARGYEQYF TGTGCCAGCAGTAAGACGGCGCGGGGATACGAGCAGTACTTC
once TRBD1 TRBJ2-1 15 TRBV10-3 CAISSPGTGYNEQFF TGTGCCATCAGTTCTCCCGGGACAGGGTACAATGAGCAGTTCTTC
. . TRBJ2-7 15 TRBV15 CATSSGRGSSYEQYF TGTGCCACCAGCAGTGGGCGGGGCAGCTCCTACGAGCAGTACTTC
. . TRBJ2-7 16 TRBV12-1 CASSFAPGQSSHEQYF TGTGCCAGCAGCTTTGCGCCGGGACAGTCGTCCCACGAGCAGTACTTC
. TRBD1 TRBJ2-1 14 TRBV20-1 CSARRGPGNGEQFF TGCAGTGCTAGGAGGGGGCCTGGGAATGGTGAGCAGTTCTTC
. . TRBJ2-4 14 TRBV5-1 CASSLGQTENIQNF TGCGCCAGCAGCTTGGGACAGACGGAAAACATTCAGAACTTC
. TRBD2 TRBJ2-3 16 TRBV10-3 CAISPLSGGAADTQYF TGTGCCATCAGCCCACTTAGCGGGGGGGCTGCAGATACGCAGTATTTT
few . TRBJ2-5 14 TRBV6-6 CASSYSTVRETQYF TGTGCCAGCAGTTACAGCACCGTGAGGGAGACCCAGTACTTC
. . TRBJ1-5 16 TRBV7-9 CASSLEAGTGNQPQHF TGTGCCAGCAGCTTAGAGGCAGGGACCGGCAATCAGCCCCAGCATTTT
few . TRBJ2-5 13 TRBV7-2 CASSEGGWETQYF TGTGCCAGCAGCGAAGGGGGATGGGAGACCCAGTACTTC
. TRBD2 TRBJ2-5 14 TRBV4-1 CASSQEAGDETQYF TGCGCCAGCAGCCAAGAAGCGGGGGACGAGACCCAGTACTTC
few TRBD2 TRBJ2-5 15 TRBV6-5 CASSTGLAVQETQYF TGTGCCAGCAGTACCGGACTAGCGGTACAAGAGACCCAGTACTTC
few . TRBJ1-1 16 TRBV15 CATSRDRGSGNTEAFF TGTGCCACCAGCAGAGATCGGGGGAGCGGGAACACTGAAGCTTTCTTT
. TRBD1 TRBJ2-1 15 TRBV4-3 CASSPGDRDHNEQFF TGCGCCAGCAGCCCGGGGGACAGGGACCACAATGAGCAGTTCTTC
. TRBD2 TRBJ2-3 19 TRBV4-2 CASSQGTSGAASSTDTQYF TGTGCCAGCAGCCAGGGGACTAGCGGGGCCGCCTCTAGCACAGATACGCAGTATTTT
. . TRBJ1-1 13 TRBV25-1 CASSERASTEAFF TGTGCCAGCAGTGAGAGGGCGAGCACTGAAGCTTTCTTT
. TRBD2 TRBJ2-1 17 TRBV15 CATRGAGGNPTYNEQFF TGTGCCACCAGGGGAGCGGGGGGGAATCCAACCTACAATGAGCAGTTCTTC
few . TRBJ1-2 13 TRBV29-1 CSVGPSWNYGYTF TGCAGCGTGGGCCCTTCCTGGAACTATGGCTACACCTTC
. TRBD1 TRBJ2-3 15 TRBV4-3 CASSQDQGAVDTQYF TGCGCCAGCAGCCAAGATCAGGGGGCGGTGGATACGCAGTATTTT
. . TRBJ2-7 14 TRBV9 CASSVGGPDYEQYF TGTGCCAGCAGCGTAGGTGGGCCTGATTACGAGCAGTACTTC
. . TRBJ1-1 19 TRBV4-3 CASSPHGSEPGHMNTEAFF TGCGCCAGCAGCCCGCATGGGAGCGAGCCGGGACATATGAACACTGAAGCTTTCTTT
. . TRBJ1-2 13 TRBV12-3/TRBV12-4 CASSPSNTYGYTF TGTGCCAGCAGCCCAAGCAACACTTATGGCTACACTTTC
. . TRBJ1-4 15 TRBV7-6 CASSLAAGTNEKLFF TGTGCCAGCAGCTTAGCCGCGGGCACTAATGAAAAACTGTTTTTT
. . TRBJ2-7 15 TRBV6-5 CASNPRWGGTYEQYF TGTGCCAGCAATCCCCGATGGGGGGGCACCTACGAGCAGTACTTC
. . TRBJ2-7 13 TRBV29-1 CSVEDTKGNEQYF TGCAGCGTTGAAGATACGAAAGGAAACGAGCAGTACTTC
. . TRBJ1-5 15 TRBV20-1 CSARGRFESNQPQHF TGCAGTGCTAGAGGTCGATTTGAGAGCAATCAGCCCCAGCATTTT